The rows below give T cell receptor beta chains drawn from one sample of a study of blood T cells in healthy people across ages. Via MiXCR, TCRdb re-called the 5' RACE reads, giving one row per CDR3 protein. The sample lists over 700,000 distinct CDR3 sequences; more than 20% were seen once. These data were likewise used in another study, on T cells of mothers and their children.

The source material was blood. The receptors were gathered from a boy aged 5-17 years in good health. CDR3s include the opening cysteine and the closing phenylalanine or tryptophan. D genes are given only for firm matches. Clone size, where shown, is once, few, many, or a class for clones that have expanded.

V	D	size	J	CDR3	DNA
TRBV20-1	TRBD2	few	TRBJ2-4	CSATGTSGISKNIQYF	TGCAGTGCTACAGGGACTAGCGGGATTTCCAAAAACATTCAGTACTTC
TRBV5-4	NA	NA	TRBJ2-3	CASSIDPSITDTQYF	TGTGCCAGCAGTATAGATCCCTCTATCACAGATACGCAGTATTTT
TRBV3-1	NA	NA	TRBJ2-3	CASSQDKSGDSTDTQYF	TGTGCCAGCAGCCAAGATAAATCGGGCGATAGCACAGATACGCAGTATTTT
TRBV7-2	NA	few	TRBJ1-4	CASSLDGGSNEKLFF	TGTGCCAGCAGCTTAGACGGCGGAAGTAATGAAAAACTGTTTTTT
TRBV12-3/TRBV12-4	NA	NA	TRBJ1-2	CASRPTAQVYGYTF	TGTGCCAGCAGGCCGACAGCCCAGGTCTATGGCTACACCTTC
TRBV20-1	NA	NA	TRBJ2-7	CSASQSSYEQYF	TGCAGTGCTAGTCAGAGCTCCTACGAGCAGTACTTC
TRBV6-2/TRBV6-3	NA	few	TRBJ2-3	CASSHGPSQYF	TGTGCCAGCAGTCACGGCCCATCGCAGTATTTT
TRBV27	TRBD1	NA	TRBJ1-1	CASSSWGQGGTEAFF	TGTGCCAGCAGCTCCTGGGGACAGGGAGGCACTGAAGCTTTCTTT
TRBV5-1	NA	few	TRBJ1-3	CASSLGTDSGNTIYF	TGCGCCAGCAGCTTGGGGACCGACTCTGGAAACACCATATATTTT
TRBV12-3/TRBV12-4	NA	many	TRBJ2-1	CASSLVGNEQFF	TGTGCCAGCAGCTTAGTAGGCAATGAGCAGTTCTTC
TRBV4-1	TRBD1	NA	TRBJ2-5	CASSRQDRGQETQYF	TGCGCCAGCAGCCGACAAGACAGGGGGCAAGAGACCCAGTACTTC
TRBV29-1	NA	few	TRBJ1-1	CSVTGTPLNTEAFF	TGCAGCGTTACCGGGACACCCCTGAACACTGAAGCTTTCTTT
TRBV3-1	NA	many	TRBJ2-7	CASSQGTYEQYF	TGTGCCAGCAGCCAAGGTACCTACGAGCAGTACTTC
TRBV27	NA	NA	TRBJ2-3	CASNTTPGLKLLCGTDTQYF	TGTGCCAGCAATACGACGCCGGGCCTCAAGCTCCTGTGTGGCACAGATACGCAGTATTTT
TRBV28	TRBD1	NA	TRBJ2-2	CASKYRGNGELFF	TGTGCCAGCAAATACAGGGGAAACGGGGAGCTGTTTTTT
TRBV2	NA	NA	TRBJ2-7	CASSSPAHPNYEQYF	TGTGCCAGCAGCTCTCCAGCCCACCCCAACTACGAGCAGTACTTC
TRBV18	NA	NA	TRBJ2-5	CASSPRSVSSAGETQYF	TGTGCCAGCTCACCAAGGTCTGTCAGTTCCGCGGGGGAGACCCAGTACTTC
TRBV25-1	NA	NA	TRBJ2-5	CASGVSETQYF	TGTGCCAGTGGAGTGAGTGAGACCCAGTACTTC
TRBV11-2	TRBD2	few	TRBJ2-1	CASRIGLAPYNEQFF	TGTGCCAGCAGGATCGGACTAGCCCCCTACAATGAGCAGTTCTTC
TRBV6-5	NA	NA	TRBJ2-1	CASSYDQSGGEQFF	TGTGCCAGCAGTTACGATCAAAGCGGCGGTGAGCAGTTCTTC
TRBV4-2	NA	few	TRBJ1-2	CASSQDSGSSGDYGYTF	TGTGCCAGCAGCCAAGATTCAGGCTCCTCAGGGGACTATGGCTACACCTTC
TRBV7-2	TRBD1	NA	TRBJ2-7	CASSFRGNTRDRAYEQYF	TGTGCCAGCAGCTTTAGGGGAAACACCCGGGACAGGGCCTACGAGCAGTACTTC
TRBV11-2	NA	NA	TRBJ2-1	CASSPALGPYNEQFF	TGTGCCAGCAGCCCGGCGCTAGGGCCTTACAATGAGCAGTTCTTC
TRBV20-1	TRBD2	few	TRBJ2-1	CSALVASGIGNNEQFF	TGCAGTGCCCTGGTAGCTAGCGGGATAGGTAACAATGAGCAGTTCTTC
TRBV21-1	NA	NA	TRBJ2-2	CASSKVGGVGANTGELFF	TGTGCCAGCAGCAAAGTAGGTGGGGTCGGCGCGAACACCGGGGAGCTGTTTTTT
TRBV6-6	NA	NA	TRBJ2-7	CASSPGQSKQYF	TGTGCCAGCAGTCCTGGACAGAGCAAGCAGTACTTC
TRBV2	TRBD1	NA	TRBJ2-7	CASSADRGLPYEQYF	TGTGCCAGCAGCGCAGACAGGGGGCTGCCCTACGAGCAGTACTTC
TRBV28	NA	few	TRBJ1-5	CASSDRQAGNQPQHF	TGTGCCAGCAGTGATCGACAGGCCGGCAATCAGCCCCAGCATTTT
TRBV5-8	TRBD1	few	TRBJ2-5	CASSRSDRPIQETQYF	TGTGCCAGCAGCCGGTCGGACAGGCCCATCCAAGAGACCCAGTACTTC
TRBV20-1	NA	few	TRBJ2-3	CSASGEDTQYF	TGCAGTGCTAGCGGTGAAGATACGCAGTATTTT
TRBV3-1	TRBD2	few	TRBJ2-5	CASSRTSGREETQYF	TGTGCCAGCAGCCGGACTAGCGGGAGGGAAGAGACCCAGTACTTC
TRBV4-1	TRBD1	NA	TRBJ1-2	CASSPDRAYHGYTF	TGCGCCAGCAGCCCTGACAGGGCGTACCATGGCTACACCTTC
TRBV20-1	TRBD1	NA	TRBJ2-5	CSARGSADRAGRETQYF	TGCAGTGCTAGGGGTTCGGCGGACAGGGCGGGGAGAGAGACCCAGTACTTC
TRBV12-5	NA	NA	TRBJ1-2	CASGTGTRMVGCTF	TGTGCTAGTGGCACAGGGACACGCATGGTTGGCTGCACCTTC
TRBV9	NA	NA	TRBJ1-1	CASSVGGGYTEAFF	TGTGCCAGCAGCGTAGGTGGCGGCTACACTGAAGCTTTCTTT
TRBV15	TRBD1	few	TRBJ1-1	CATSRDRRTGVTEAFF	TGTGCCACCAGCAGAGATCGGAGGACAGGGGTCACTGAAGCTTTCTTT
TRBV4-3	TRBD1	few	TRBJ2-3	CASSQYSTGVDTQYF	TGCGCCAGCAGCCAATACTCGACAGGGGTAGATACGCAGTATTTT
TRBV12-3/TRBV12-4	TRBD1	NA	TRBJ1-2	CASRGFTGQGRYGYTF	TGTGCCAGCAGGGGTTTTACAGGACAGGGACGCTATGGCTACACCTTC
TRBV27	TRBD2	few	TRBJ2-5	CASSLAGGQEAQYF	TGTGCCAGCAGTTTAGCGGGAGGGCAAGAGGCCCAGTACTTC
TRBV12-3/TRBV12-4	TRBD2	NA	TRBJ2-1	CASTEGTSGSDEQFF	TGTGCCAGCACCGAGGGGACTAGCGGGAGCGATGAGCAGTTCTTC
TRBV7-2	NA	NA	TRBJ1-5	CASSLRGAGNQPQHF	TGTGCCAGCAGCTTACGGGGGGCAGGCAATCAGCCCCAGCATTTT
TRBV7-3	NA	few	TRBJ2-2	CASSFEGSPELFF	TGTGCCAGCAGCTTTGAGGGAAGTCCAGAGCTGTTTTTT
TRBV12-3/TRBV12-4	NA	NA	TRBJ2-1	CASSWGHPNEQFF	TGTGCCAGCAGTTGGGGGCACCCCAATGAGCAGTTCTTC
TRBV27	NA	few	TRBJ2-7	CASSGLGGLGEQYF	TGTGCCAGCAGTGGGCTAGGTGGCCTCGGCGAGCAGTACTTC
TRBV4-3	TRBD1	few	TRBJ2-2	CASSQDRGHTGELFF	TGCGCCAGCAGCCAAGACAGGGGGCATACCGGGGAGCTGTTTTTT
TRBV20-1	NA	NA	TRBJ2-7	CSASPGTREQYF	TGCAGTGCTAGCCCAGGGACCCGCGAGCAGTACTTC
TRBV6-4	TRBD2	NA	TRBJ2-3	CASTIAGGPVDTQYF	TGTGCCAGCACCATAGCGGGGGGGCCAGTAGATACGCAGTATTTT
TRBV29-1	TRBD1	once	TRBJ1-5	CSVQGANQPQHF	TGCAGCGTCCAGGGGGCCAATCAGCCCCAGCATTTT
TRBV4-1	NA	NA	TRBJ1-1	CASRQGINTEAFF	TGCGCCAGCAGACAGGGAATAAACACTGAAGCTTTCTTT
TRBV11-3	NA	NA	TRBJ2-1	CASSFRSRNEQFF	TGTGCCAGCAGCTTTAGGTCTCGCAATGAGCAGTTCTTC
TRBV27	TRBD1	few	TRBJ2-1	CASYRGESSYNEQFF	TGTGCCAGTTACAGGGGAGAGAGCTCCTACAATGAGCAGTTCTTC
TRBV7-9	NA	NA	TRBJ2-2	CASSFPGRKNTGELFF	TGTGCCAGCAGCTTCCCGGGACGGAAAAACACCGGGGAGCTGTTTTTT
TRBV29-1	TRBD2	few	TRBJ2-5	CSVRTLGLRETQYF	TGCAGCGTTCGCACTTTGGGACTACGCGAGACCCAGTACTTC
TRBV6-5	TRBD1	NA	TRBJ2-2	CASSYSRDRGPGELFF	TGTGCCAGCAGTTACTCGAGGGACAGGGGCCCCGGGGAGCTGTTTTTT
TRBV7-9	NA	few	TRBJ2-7	CASSPTGIFPDEQYF	TGTGCCAGCAGCCCTACGGGGATTTTCCCCGACGAGCAGTACTTC
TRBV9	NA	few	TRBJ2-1	CASSVGGQRGSYNEQFF	TGTGCCAGCAGCGTAGGGGGACAACGAGGCTCCTACAATGAGCAGTTCTTC
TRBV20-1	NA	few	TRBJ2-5	CSVRGWQETQYF	TGCAGTGTCCGAGGGTGGCAAGAGACCCAGTACTTC
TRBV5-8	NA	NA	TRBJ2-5	CASSQQYQETQYF	TGTGCCAGCAGTCAGCAGTACCAAGAGACCCAGTACTTC
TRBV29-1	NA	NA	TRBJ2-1	CSVVYGGLSYNEQFF	TGCAGCGTTGTTTACGGGGGACTGTCCTACAATGAGCAGTTCTTC
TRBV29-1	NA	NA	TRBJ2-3	CSVGTGYTDTQYF	TGCAGCGTTGGGACCGGCTACACAGATACGCAGTATTTT